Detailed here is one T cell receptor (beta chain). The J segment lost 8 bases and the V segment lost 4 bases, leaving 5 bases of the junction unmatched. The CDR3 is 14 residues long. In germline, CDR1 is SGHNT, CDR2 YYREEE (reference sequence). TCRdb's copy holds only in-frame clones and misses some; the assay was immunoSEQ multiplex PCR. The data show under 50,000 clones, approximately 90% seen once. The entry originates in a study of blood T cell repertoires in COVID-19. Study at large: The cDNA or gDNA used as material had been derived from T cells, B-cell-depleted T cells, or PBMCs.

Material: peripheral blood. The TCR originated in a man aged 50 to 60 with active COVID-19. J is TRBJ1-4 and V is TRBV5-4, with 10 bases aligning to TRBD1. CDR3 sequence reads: CASSGTGVEEKLFF. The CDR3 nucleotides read TGTGCCAGCAGCGGGACAGGGGTTGAAGAAAAACTGTTTTTT.